The rows below give T cell receptor beta chains drawn from one sample of a study of shared clonotypes between healthy human individuals. TCRdb's copy holds only in-frame clones and misses some; the assay was immunoSEQ multiplex PCR. The sample has under 1,100,000 clones; about 70% are singletons. The sample taken for sequencing was memory CD4+ T cells sorted from blood. These receptors came from a man between 18 and 35 years old in good health. Each CDR3 is given with its conserved first and last residue. A D gene is named only where the DNA matches it firmly. Clone sizes are given selectively: once, few, many, or a class where the clone is expanded.

clone size: -; V gene: TRBV5-6; D gene: -; J gene: TRBJ2-4; CDR3 protein: CASSLGTGRAKNIQYF; CDR3 DNA: TGTGCCAGCAGCTTGGGAACAGGAAGAGCCAAAAACATTCAGTACTTC
clone size: -; V gene: TRBV10-3; D gene: TRBD2; J gene: TRBJ2-3; CDR3 protein: CASQRGGMEDTQYF; CDR3 DNA: TGTGCCTCCCAGCGGGGGGGCATGGAAGATACGCAGTATTTT
clone size: -; V gene: TRBV5-1; D gene: -; J gene: TRBJ2-1; CDR3 protein: CASSLEGLGRSNEQFF; CDR3 DNA: TGCGCCAGCAGCTTGGAGGGACTGGGTCGGTCCAATGAGCAGTTCTTC
clone size: -; V gene: TRBV6-6; D gene: TRBD1; J gene: TRBJ1-2; CDR3 protein: CASRTTGDNYGYTF; CDR3 DNA: TGTGCCAGCAGAACTACAGGGGACAACTATGGCTACACCTTC
clone size: -; V gene: TRBV19; D gene: TRBD2; J gene: TRBJ2-1; CDR3 protein: CASSLPSGSYNEQFF; CDR3 DNA: TGTGCCAGTAGTCTCCCCAGCGGGAGCTACAATGAGCAGTTCTTC
clone size: -; V gene: TRBV5-1; D gene: TRBD2; J gene: TRBJ2-1; CDR3 protein: CASSSSLAGPYNEQFF; CDR3 DNA: TGCGCCAGCAGCTCCTCACTAGCGGGACCCTACAATGAGCAGTTCTTC
clone size: -; V gene: TRBV5-1; D gene: -; J gene: TRBJ2-7; CDR3 protein: CASSLEAGPYEQYF; CDR3 DNA: TGCGCCAGCAGCTTGGAAGCAGGTCCTTACGAGCAGTACTTC
clone size: -; V gene: TRBV4-2; D gene: TRBD2; J gene: TRBJ2-1; CDR3 protein: CASSQERAGGLSYNEQFF; CDR3 DNA: TGTGCCAGCAGCCAAGAGAGAGCGGGGGGGCTTTCCTACAATGAGCAGTTCTTC
clone size: -; V gene: TRBV6-6; D gene: -; J gene: TRBJ1-6; CDR3 protein: CASRPERGSPLHF; CDR3 DNA: TGTGCCAGCAGGCCGGAAAGGGGGTCACCCCTCCACTTT
clone size: -; V gene: TRBV6-6; D gene: -; J gene: TRBJ2-6; CDR3 protein: CASTTGSGANVLTF; CDR3 DNA: TGTGCCAGTACAACAGGGTCTGGGGCCAACGTCCTGACTTTC
clone size: -; V gene: TRBV2; D gene: TRBD1; J gene: TRBJ2-1; CDR3 protein: CASSSRDRMGNEQFF; CDR3 DNA: TGTGCCAGCAGCTCCCGGGACAGGATGGGCAATGAGCAGTTCTTC
clone size: -; V gene: TRBV16; D gene: -; J gene: TRBJ1-5; CDR3 protein: CASSVGSNQPQHF; CDR3 DNA: TGTGCCAGCAGCGTCGGTAGTAATCAGCCCCAGCATTTT
clone size: once; V gene: TRBV10-3; D gene: -; J gene: TRBJ2-1; CDR3 protein: CAINPGPANNEQFF; CDR3 DNA: TGTGCCATCAACCCGGGACCGGCGAACAATGAGCAGTTCTTC
clone size: -; V gene: TRBV19; D gene: TRBD1; J gene: TRBJ1-1; CDR3 protein: CASLSDRGGTEAFF; CDR3 DNA: TGTGCCAGTCTGTCGGACAGGGGAGGCACTGAAGCTTTCTTT
clone size: few; V gene: TRBV29-1; D gene: TRBD1; J gene: TRBJ1-2; CDR3 protein: CSGKTGNYGYTF; CDR3 DNA: TGCAGCGGGAAGACAGGGAACTATGGCTACACCTTC
clone size: few; V gene: TRBV5-1; D gene: -; J gene: TRBJ1-1; CDR3 protein: CASSLSQVNTEAFF; CDR3 DNA: TGCGCCAGCAGCTTGAGTCAAGTGAACACTGAAGCTTTCTTT
clone size: -; V gene: TRBV18; D gene: -; J gene: TRBJ2-5; CDR3 protein: CASSPPTQGWETQYF; CDR3 DNA: TGTGCCAGCTCACCGCCTACACAGGGTTGGGAGACCCAGTACTTC
clone size: -; V gene: TRBV9; D gene: -; J gene: TRBJ2-2; CDR3 protein: CASSLAPSGGANTGELFF; CDR3 DNA: TGTGCCAGCAGCTTAGCGCCATCGGGGGGCGCGAACACCGGGGAGCTGTTTTTT
clone size: once; V gene: TRBV7-8; D gene: TRBD2; J gene: TRBJ2-1; CDR3 protein: CASSRVLGAGPYNEQFF; CDR3 DNA: TGTGCCAGCAGCCGAGTACTAGGAGCGGGACCTTACAATGAGCAGTTCTTC
clone size: many; V gene: TRBV28; D gene: TRBD1; J gene: TRBJ1-6; CDR3 protein: CASSPTGAHSPLHF; CDR3 DNA: TGTGCCAGCAGTCCGACAGGGGCACATTCACCCCTCCACTTT
clone size: once; V gene: TRBV4-3; D gene: -; J gene: TRBJ2-1; CDR3 protein: CASRLSVSSYNEQFF; CDR3 DNA: TGCGCCAGCAGACTGTCCGTCAGCTCCTACAATGAGCAGTTCTTC
clone size: -; V gene: TRBV19; D gene: TRBD1; J gene: TRBJ1-5; CDR3 protein: CASSSPPGTGIGYSNQPQHF; CDR3 DNA: TGTGCCAGTAGTTCCCCCCCTGGGACAGGAATCGGATATAGCAATCAGCCCCAGCATTTT
clone size: -; V gene: TRBV28; D gene: TRBD1; J gene: TRBJ2-7; CDR3 protein: CASSPSGTGVSYEQYF; CDR3 DNA: TGTGCCAGCAGTCCCTCCGGGACAGGGGTCTCCTACGAGCAGTACTTC
clone size: -; V gene: TRBV18; D gene: -; J gene: TRBJ2-5; CDR3 protein: CASSPAYGGQETQYF; CDR3 DNA: TGTGCCAGCTCACCTGCCTATGGGGGGCAAGAGACCCAGTACTTC
clone size: -; V gene: TRBV28; D gene: -; J gene: TRBJ1-6; CDR3 protein: CASSFPAASYSPLHF; CDR3 DNA: TGTGCCAGCAGCTTCCCCGCGGCTTCCTATTCACCCCTCCACTTT
clone size: -; V gene: TRBV10-3; D gene: TRBD1; J gene: TRBJ2-7; CDR3 protein: CAIRPGQGFPEQYF; CDR3 DNA: TGTGCCATCAGGCCGGGACAGGGATTTCCCGAGCAGTACTTC
clone size: -; V gene: TRBV15; D gene: -; J gene: TRBJ2-3; CDR3 protein: CATSPGLVVDTQYF; CDR3 DNA: TGTGCCACCAGCCCCGGGCTAGTAGTAGATACGCAGTATTTT
clone size: -; V gene: TRBV29-1; D gene: -; J gene: TRBJ2-3; CDR3 protein: CSAKRDGGSTDTQYF; CDR3 DNA: TGCAGCGCAAAGAGGGACGGGGGAAGCACAGATACGCAGTATTTT
clone size: -; V gene: TRBV4-1; D gene: -; J gene: TRBJ2-1; CDR3 protein: CASSPGLWSYNEQFF; CDR3 DNA: TGCGCCAGCAGTCCGGGTTTATGGTCCTACAATGAGCAGTTCTTC
clone size: -; V gene: TRBV5-8; D gene: -; J gene: TRBJ1-3; CDR3 protein: CASSWGLSGNTIYF; CDR3 DNA: TGTGCCAGCAGCTGGGGGCTCTCTGGAAACACCATATATTTT
clone size: -; V gene: TRBV9; D gene: TRBD2; J gene: TRBJ2-7; CDR3 protein: CASSPEGLAGSYEQYF; CDR3 DNA: TGTGCCAGCAGCCCCGAAGGACTAGCGGGATCCTACGAGCAGTACTTC
clone size: -; V gene: TRBV6-1; D gene: TRBD1; J gene: TRBJ2-5; CDR3 protein: CASSLETGVQETQYF; CDR3 DNA: TGTGCCAGCAGCCTTGAAACAGGGGTCCAAGAGACCCAGTACTTC
clone size: -; V gene: TRBV5-6; D gene: -; J gene: TRBJ2-3; CDR3 protein: CASSWGPPTLSTDTQYF; CDR3 DNA: TGTGCCAGCAGCTGGGGCCCGCCCACGTTAAGCACAGATACGCAGTATTTT
clone size: few; V gene: TRBV5-1; D gene: TRBD1; J gene: TRBJ1-1; CDR3 protein: CASSRQGTEAFF; CDR3 DNA: TGCGCCAGCAGTCGACAGGGCACTGAAGCTTTCTTT
clone size: -; V gene: TRBV30; D gene: -; J gene: TRBJ2-6; CDR3 protein: CAWRQSHSGANVLTF; CDR3 DNA: TGTGCCTGGAGACAGTCCCACTCTGGGGCCAACGTCCTGACTTTC
clone size: -; V gene: TRBV5-4; D gene: TRBD2; J gene: TRBJ2-7; CDR3 protein: CASSFRTSGEQYF; CDR3 DNA: TGTGCCAGCAGCTTCCGGACTAGCGGCGAGCAGTACTTC
clone size: -; V gene: TRBV5-1; D gene: -; J gene: TRBJ2-3; CDR3 protein: CASSLTPEEVDTQYF; CDR3 DNA: TGCGCCAGCAGCTTGACTCCCGAAGAGGTAGATACGCAGTATTTT
clone size: -; V gene: TRBV30; D gene: -; J gene: TRBJ2-1; CDR3 protein: CAWKTRGNEQFF; CDR3 DNA: TGTGCCTGGAAGACTAGGGGCAATGAGCAGTTCTTC
clone size: -; V gene: TRBV19; D gene: -; J gene: TRBJ1-6; CDR3 protein: CASSLMGGNSPLHF; CDR3 DNA: TGTGCCAGTAGCCTAATGGGGGGCAATTCACCCCTCCACTTT
clone size: -; V gene: TRBV5-4; D gene: -; J gene: TRBJ1-2; CDR3 protein: CASRQTANYGYTF; CDR3 DNA: TGTGCCAGCAGACAAACAGCGAACTATGGCTACACCTTC
clone size: -; V gene: TRBV5-1; D gene: TRBD1; J gene: TRBJ2-3; CDR3 protein: CASRDRQGATDTQYF; CDR3 DNA: TGCGCCAGCAGAGATAGACAGGGGGCAACAGATACGCAGTATTTT
clone size: -; V gene: TRBV27; D gene: TRBD1; J gene: TRBJ2-7; CDR3 protein: CASRLWTGKTYEQYF; CDR3 DNA: TGTGCCAGCAGACTTTGGACAGGGAAAACCTACGAGCAGTACTTC
clone size: -; V gene: TRBV29-1; D gene: -; J gene: TRBJ1-2; CDR3 protein: CSVEESRTAYGYTF; CDR3 DNA: TGCAGCGTTGAAGAGTCGAGGACGGCCTATGGCTACACCTTC
clone size: -; V gene: TRBV19; D gene: TRBD1; J gene: TRBJ1-6; CDR3 protein: CASSITGDNSPLHF; CDR3 DNA: TGTGCCAGTAGTATTACAGGGGATAATTCACCCCTCCACTTT
clone size: few; V gene: TRBV9; D gene: TRBD1; J gene: TRBJ1-6; CDR3 protein: CASSPGDSKNSPLHF; CDR3 DNA: TGTGCCAGCAGCCCGGGGGACAGTAAGAATTCACCCCTCCACTTT
clone size: -; V gene: TRBV5-4; D gene: -; J gene: TRBJ2-7; CDR3 protein: CASTPRRYEQYF; CDR3 DNA: TGTGCCAGCACCCCGAGGCGCTACGAGCAGTACTTC
clone size: -; V gene: TRBV30; D gene: -; J gene: TRBJ2-4; CDR3 protein: CAWSGRGLGKNIQYF; CDR3 DNA: TGTGCCTGGAGCGGGCGGGGATTGGGCAAAAACATTCAGTACTTC
clone size: few; V gene: TRBV19; D gene: -; J gene: TRBJ2-1; CDR3 protein: CASSIDSQGPYNEQFF; CDR3 DNA: TGTGCCAGTAGTATAGATTCGCAGGGTCCATACAATGAGCAGTTCTTC
clone size: -; V gene: TRBV7-2; D gene: TRBD2; J gene: TRBJ2-3; CDR3 protein: CASSGGLAGGTDTQYF; CDR3 DNA: TGTGCCAGCAGCGGTGGACTAGCGGGGGGGACAGATACGCAGTATTTT
clone size: -; V gene: TRBV30; D gene: -; J gene: TRBJ1-1; CDR3 protein: CAWSVKLNTEAFF; CDR3 DNA: TGTGCCTGGAGTGTAAAGTTGAACACTGAAGCTTTCTTT
clone size: -; V gene: TRBV25-1; D gene: -; J gene: TRBJ1-5; CDR3 protein: CASSNPGTDQPQHF; CDR3 DNA: TGTGCCAGCAGTAACCCAGGGACGGATCAGCCCCAGCATTTT
clone size: -; V gene: TRBV5-1; D gene: TRBD1; J gene: TRBJ2-5; CDR3 protein: CASSVGQGSKEETQYF; CDR3 DNA: TGCGCCAGCAGCGTAGGACAGGGATCCAAGGAAGAGACCCAGTACTTC
clone size: -; V gene: TRBV5-1; D gene: -; J gene: TRBJ2-5; CDR3 protein: CASSLAGGGASRQTQYF; CDR3 DNA: TGCGCCAGCAGCTTGGCCGGAGGGGGAGCGTCTAGGCAGACCCAGTACTTC
clone size: few; V gene: TRBV2; D gene: -; J gene: TRBJ2-3; CDR3 protein: CASSAPGGVTDTQYF; CDR3 DNA: TGTGCCAGCAGTGCCCCCGGGGGTGTAACAGATACGCAGTATTTT
clone size: -; V gene: TRBV5-1; D gene: TRBD2; J gene: TRBJ2-2; CDR3 protein: CASSRLAGEGTGELFF; CDR3 DNA: TGCGCCAGCAGCAGACTAGCGGGAGAAGGCACCGGGGAGCTGTTTTTT
clone size: once; V gene: TRBV19; D gene: -; J gene: TRBJ1-1; CDR3 protein: CASSIQAGVNTEAFF; CDR3 DNA: TGTGCCAGTAGTATACAGGCAGGGGTGAACACTGAAGCTTTCTTT
clone size: -; V gene: TRBV12-5; D gene: TRBD1; J gene: TRBJ1-2; CDR3 protein: CASGPGQATGGYTF; CDR3 DNA: TGTGCTAGTGGCCCCGGACAGGCCACGGGTGGCTACACCTTC
clone size: -; V gene: TRBV25-1; D gene: -; J gene: TRBJ1-6; CDR3 protein: CASSDTPGGNSPLHF; CDR3 DNA: TGTGCCAGCAGTGACACCCCGGGTGGGAATTCACCCCTCCACTTT
clone size: -; V gene: TRBV11-1; D gene: TRBD1; J gene: TRBJ2-7; CDR3 protein: CASSLTTGTGEQYF; CDR3 DNA: TGTGCCAGCAGCTTAACGACAGGGACGGGCGAGCAGTACTTC
clone size: -; V gene: TRBV25-1; D gene: -; J gene: TRBJ1-1; CDR3 protein: CASSPGKGGTEAFF; CDR3 DNA: TGTGCCAGCAGCCCAGGGAAGGGGGGCACTGAAGCTTTCTTT